This T cell receptor beta chain was retrieved from a study of OX40 agonist ivuxolimab in advanced cancers. Of note for this clone: One junction end does not reproduce the germline sequence, and a read error may be involved.

Some clones are missing from TCRdb's copy, which holds only in-frame ones; the method was immunoSEQ multiplex PCR. This sample has approximately 76,000 clones, with 86% found just once. CDR3 size: 18 residues. CDR1 is SGHRS, CDR2 YFSETQ, per germline. This clonotype was obtained from an adult with an advanced solid tumor such as melanoma, head and neck, liver or kidney cancer. Sequencing was performed on CD4+ or CD8+ T cells sorted from blood, taken in a trial of the OX40 agonist ivuxolimab. The rearrangement links TRBV5-1 to TRBJ2-3; possible D gene TRBD2, 6 bases. In nucleotides, the CDR3 is TGCGCCAGCAGTTTGGGGAACTCTCCGGGGGAGATCACAGATACGCAGTATTTT. This encodes CASSLGNSPGEITDTQYF.